A selection of T cell receptor beta chains follows, all from one sample in a study of radiotherapy plus CTLA-4 blockade in lung cancer. Libraries were prepared by immunoSEQ multiplex PCR; TCRdb keeps only in-frame clonotypes and omits some of them. The table lists about 66,000 clones, under 85% of them singletons, with 3.5% to 5% in the top ten. The specimen comprised peripheral blood, sampled from a patient treated with radiotherapy plus ipilimumab. Source of these receptors: a human donor with non-small cell lung cancer who had a partial response to radiotherapy plus ipilimumab. Each CDR3 is given with its conserved first and last residue. A D gene is named only where the DNA matches it firmly. Clone size appears in some rows only: once, few, many, or a class for an expanded clone.

DNA	CDR3	size	J	V	length	D
TGCGCCAGCAGCCTCCAGGGACTAGCGGGAGGAGGACGGGTAGGGAATGAGCAGTTCTTC	CASSLQGLAGGGRVGNEQFF	NA	TRBJ2-1	TRBV4-1	20	TRBD2
TGTGCCAGCAGTACTAGCGGGAGACCTACTAGCACAGATACGCAGTATTTT	CASSTSGRPTSTDTQYF	NA	TRBJ2-3	TRBV28	17	TRBD2
TGTGCCAGCAGCTTAGTGACAGTATCCTATGGCTACACCTTC	CASSLVTVSYGYTF	NA	TRBJ1-2	TRBV11-2	14	NA
TGTGCCAGCAGCGGCAGCCTACGGCGGGAGCACACAGATACGCAGTATTTT	CASSGSLRREHTDTQYF	NA	TRBJ2-3	TRBV7-6	17	TRBD2
TGTGCCACCAGCAGAGATTTAGCGTCTAGCGGGAAACACGAGCAGTACTTC	CATSRDLASSGKHEQYF	NA	TRBJ2-7	TRBV15	17	TRBD2
TGTGCCAGTAGGACCGAAGACACCCCTAACTATGGCTACACCTTC	CASRTEDTPNYGYTF	NA	TRBJ1-2	TRBV19	15	NA
TGTGCCAGCAGCGTAGGGTTGGGCAGGGTACTGAGCTCCTACAATGAGCAGTTCTTC	CASSVGLGRVLSSYNEQFF	NA	TRBJ2-1	TRBV9	19	NA
TGTGCCGCACACGACACAGAGAGCACAGATACGCAGTATTTT	CAAHDTESTDTQYF	few	TRBJ2-3	TRBV10-3	14	NA
TGTGCCAGCAGCGTGGGGCCGACAGGTAACACTGAAGCTTTCTTT	CASSVGPTGNTEAFF	NA	TRBJ1-1	TRBV9	15	NA
TGCGCCAGCAGCCCCCTAGCGGGGGGCACAGATACGCAGTATTTT	CASSPLAGGTDTQYF	NA	TRBJ2-3	TRBV5-1	15	TRBD2
TGTGCCAGCGAGGCTAGCGGGACTTCGGGGGAGCTGTTTTTT	CASEASGTSGELFF	NA	TRBJ2-2	TRBV4-2	14	TRBD2
TGTGCCAGCAGGGCGGGGCTTTGGGAAACTGAAGCTTTCTTT	CASRAGLWETEAFF	NA	TRBJ1-1	TRBV27	14	NA
TGCGCCAGCAGCTTGGGGGGCGATTCACCCCTCCACTTT	CASSLGGDSPLHF	NA	TRBJ1-6	TRBV5-1	13	NA
TGTGCCAGCAGCTTACTAGAATACAATGAGCAGTTCTTC	CASSLLEYNEQFF	NA	TRBJ2-1	TRBV7-3	13	NA
TGTGCCACCAGCAGAGATGGGACAGGGGCCTACGAGCAGTACTTC	CATSRDGTGAYEQYF	NA	TRBJ2-7	TRBV15	15	TRBD1
TGTGCCAGCAGTTTCGACAGAAACTCCTACGAGCAGTACTTC	CASSFDRNSYEQYF	NA	TRBJ2-7	TRBV27	14	NA
TGCAGCGTAGCAGGGGGCGCTACCTACGAGCAGTACTTC	CSVAGGATYEQYF	NA	TRBJ2-7	TRBV29-1	13	TRBD1
TGTGCCAGCAGCTTTACGACGGGGAGCGAAAAACTGTTTTTT	CASSFTTGSEKLFF	NA	TRBJ1-4	TRBV7-9	14	NA
TGTGCCACCCCTCTGACAGGGGGAGCCATAGAGGGAGATACGCAGTATTTT	CATPLTGGAIEGDTQYF	NA	TRBJ2-3	TRBV2	17	TRBD1
TGCGCCAGCAGCCCCAAGGACTTAGACAGGGCCCACGAGCAGTACTTC	CASSPKDLDRAHEQYF	NA	TRBJ2-7	TRBV5-1	16	TRBD1
TGTGCCAGCAGCCCTGCGACAGGGGGCCCCTATGCTGAAGCTTTCTTT	CASSPATGGPYAEAFF	NA	TRBJ1-1	TRBV9	16	TRBD1
TGTGCCAGCAGACTAGGGGGCGACAACGAAAAACTGTTTTTT	CASRLGGDNEKLFF	NA	TRBJ1-4	TRBV7-9	14	TRBD1
TGTGCCAGCTCACCACGGTCCCAGGGGGCTAACTATGGCTACACCTTC	CASSPRSQGANYGYTF	NA	TRBJ1-2	TRBV18	16	TRBD1
TGTGCCAGTAGGCTTCGGAGAGGGACAGGGGAGACCCAGTACTTC	CASRLRRGTGETQYF	NA	TRBJ2-5	TRBV19	15	TRBD1
TGTGCCAGCAGCTTAACGCCTAGCGGGAGCACAGATACGCAGTATTTT	CASSLTPSGSTDTQYF	NA	TRBJ2-3	TRBV7-3	16	TRBD2
TGCGCCAGCAGCTTGGAGGGGCGTGCCTCCACTGAAGCTTTCTTT	CASSLEGRASTEAFF	NA	TRBJ1-1	TRBV5-1	15	NA
TGCAGCGTTGGGGCGCTAGCGGATACGCAGTATTTT	CSVGALADTQYF	NA	TRBJ2-3	TRBV29-1	12	NA
TGCGCCAGCAGAGGACAGGAGACAGATACGCAGTATTTT	CASRGQETDTQYF	NA	TRBJ2-3	TRBV5-1	13	TRBD1
TGCGCCAGCAGTCAATCGGGACTTAGCAATCAGCCCCAGCATTTT	CASSQSGLSNQPQHF	NA	TRBJ1-5	TRBV23-1	15	NA
TGTGCCAGCTCACCACCCGGGTCTAGCGGGAGGTTTAACAATGAGCAGTTCTTC	CASSPPGSSGRFNNEQFF	NA	TRBJ2-1	TRBV18	18	TRBD2
TGTGCCAGCAGACCAAATCAGGGAAACACTGAAGCTTTCTTT	CASRPNQGNTEAFF	NA	TRBJ1-1	TRBV27	14	NA
TGCGCCAGCAGCTCTAGCGGGACCCCAGATACGCAGTATTTT	CASSSSGTPDTQYF	NA	TRBJ2-3	TRBV5-1	14	TRBD2
TGTGCCAGTAGTACCCGGGACAGCCACGCGTACAATGAGCAGTTCTTC	CASSTRDSHAYNEQFF	NA	TRBJ2-1	TRBV19	16	TRBD1
TGTGCCACCAAGGGGTTAGCGGGAGGATCCTACGAGCAGTACTTC	CATKGLAGGSYEQYF	NA	TRBJ2-7	TRBV27	15	TRBD2
TGTGCCACCAGCAGAGAGCAGTGGGAGGGCCCCAATGAGCAGTTCTTC	CATSREQWEGPNEQFF	NA	TRBJ2-1	TRBV15	16	TRBD2
TGTGCCAGCAGTTTAAGACAGAGCTCCTACGAGCAGTACTTC	CASSLRQSSYEQYF	NA	TRBJ2-7	TRBV28	14	NA
TGTGCCAGCCGTGGGCAGCTAAATAATTCACCCCTCCACTTT	CASRGQLNNSPLHF	NA	TRBJ1-6	TRBV7-2	14	NA
TGTGCCAGCAGCCAGGAGGGACAGATGAATGAAAAACTGTTTTTT	CASSQEGQMNEKLFF	once	TRBJ1-4	TRBV16	15	TRBD1
TGTGCCAGCAGTCCAGACGGGACAGCCCAAGAGACCCAGTACTTC	CASSPDGTAQETQYF	NA	TRBJ2-5	TRBV27	15	TRBD1
TGTGCCAGCAGCTTGGGGGACAGGGAGAACTATGGCTACACCTTC	CASSLGDRENYGYTF	NA	TRBJ1-2	TRBV5-4	15	TRBD1
TGTGCCAGCAGCCATGGACTAGCGGGAGACCACGAGCAGTACTTC	CASSHGLAGDHEQYF	once	TRBJ2-7	TRBV4-2	15	TRBD2
TGTGCCAGCAGTGGATCCGGATCGGGGGCTTTCTTT	CASSGSGSGAFF	NA	TRBJ1-1	TRBV2	12	NA
TGCGCCAGCAGCGGGGGACAGGCCATGAACACTGAAGCTTTCTTT	CASSGGQAMNTEAFF	NA	TRBJ1-1	TRBV5-1	15	TRBD1
TGTGCCACCAAGGGACAGGTGTTCAATCAGCCCCAGCATTTT	CATKGQVFNQPQHF	once	TRBJ1-5	TRBV19	14	TRBD1
TGTGCCAGCTCACCACCGGGCGGGAGGAGCACCGGGGAGCTGTTTTTT	CASSPPGGRSTGELFF	NA	TRBJ2-2	TRBV18	16	TRBD2
TGCGCCAGCAGCTCCGCCCTCGGTTCGGGTGAAGCTTTCTTT	CASSSALGSGEAFF	NA	TRBJ1-1	TRBV5-1	14	NA
TGTGCCACCAGCAGAGATCAGATCAGCTACACCTTC	CATSRDQISYTF	NA	TRBJ1-2	TRBV15	12	NA
TGTGCCAGCAGACGAAGGACAGGGGGCGATGAGCAGTTCTTC	CASRRRTGGDEQFF	once	TRBJ2-1	TRBV11-1	14	TRBD1
TGCGCCAGCAGCTTGAGGGAGGGGAACACCGGGGAGCTGTTTTTT	CASSLREGNTGELFF	NA	TRBJ2-2	TRBV5-1	15	TRBD2
TGTGCCAGCAGTACGCCGGCAGGGACTGAAGCTTTCTTT	CASSTPAGTEAFF	NA	TRBJ1-1	TRBV6-5	13	NA
TGTGCCAGCAGTCCAGGAGGTACTAATTCACCCCTCCACTTT	CASSPGGTNSPLHF	NA	TRBJ1-6	TRBV27	14	NA
TGTGCCAGTAGTGCGCTCGACAGGGGAGACCAGCCCCAGCATTTT	CASSALDRGDQPQHF	NA	TRBJ1-5	TRBV19	15	TRBD1